Below, 19 T cell receptor beta chains from the same sample are listed, as sequenced in a study of tumor-infiltrating lymphocytes in localized non-small cell lung cancer. Generated by immunoSEQ multiplex PCR, the TCRdb table keeps only in-frame clones and is missing some. The table has 9,200 or so clones, roughly 79% seen once; the top ten hold about 6.9%. The source material was uninvolved lung tissue not adjacent to the tumor. Source of these receptors: a human donor with non-small cell lung cancer.

The J gene is TRBJ2-7, the V gene TRBV2; D is perhaps TRBD1 or TRBD2 (5 bases each). V was shortened by 2 bases and J by 2 bases, with 16 bases between the two germline ends. Germline V lookup: CDR1 SNHLY, CDR2 FYNNEI. This CDR3 has 16 residues. The CDR3: CASSELGRETTYEQYF. The CDR3, as DNA: TGTGCCAGCAGTGAACTGGGCAGGGAGACAACCTACGAGCAGTACTTC.

This chain links TRBV7-2 with TRBJ2-1; D remains unclear. The CDR3 covers 12 residues. Germline V CDR1 and CDR2: SGHTA, FQGNSA. The ends were cut back, 0 bases at V and 12 bases at J, with 9 bases in the middle. In DNA form, the CDR3 reads TGTGCCAGCAGCTTAGCGTTGACGCGGCAGTTCTTC. Translated: CASSLALTRQFF.

This sequence joins TRBV7-9 and TRBJ1-6; 9 nucleotides agree with TRBD1. The CDR3 loop spans 14 amino acids. V shed 4 bases, J shed 7 bases, and the junction held 2 bases outside the gene matches. Germline assignment: CDR1 SEHNR and CDR2 FQNEAQ (reference sequence). CDR3 region: CASSWGTGNSPLHF. In DNA, the CDR3 is TGTGCCAGCAGCTGGGGGACAGGGAATTCACCCCTCCACTTT.

The chain employs TRBV27 and TRBJ2-3; either TRBD1 or TRBD2 may supply D (6 bases each). CDR1 is MNHEY, CDR2 SMNVEV, per germline (reference sequence). This CDR3 spans 13 amino acids. Trimming cost V 6 bases and J 2 bases, with 9 bases left between them. DNA for the CDR3: TGTGCCAGCAGACGGGGGCACACAGATACGCAGTATTTT. Protein sequence: CASRRGHTDTQYF.

The chain recombines TRBV5-1 with TRBJ2-5; TRBD2 aligns across 13 bases. The CDR3 has 17 residues. V shed 5 bases and J 2 bases; nucleotides not matched to a gene: 9. The germline V gene encodes CDR1 SGHRS and CDR2 YFSETQ. The CDR3 region is CASSRNGLAGVQETQYF. The DNA for the CDR3 is TGCGCCAGCAGTCGGAACGGACTAGCGGGGGTGCAAGAGACCCAGTACTTC.

This chain uses TRBV5-1 with TRBJ2-2; 8 nucleotides align to TRBD2. J lost 6 bases, V lost 4 bases, and 8 bases had no gene match. Looked up from germline, CDR1 is SGHRS and CDR2 is YFSETQ. The CDR3 covers 15 residues. The CDR3 reads CASSPGAGGAGELFF. The DNA of the CDR3 is TGCGCCAGCAGCCCGGGGGCGGGAGGTGCCGGGGAGCTGTTTTTT.

J is TRBJ2-7 and V is TRBV5-8, with D maybe TRBD1 (6 bases). V was trimmed by 3 bases and J by 5 bases, leaving 9 bases between them. The CDR3 spans 12 residues. Germline V gene data show CDR1 as SGHTS and CDR2 as YDEGEE. The CDR3 is CASSYRADEQYF. CDR3 coding DNA: TGTGCCAGCAGCTACAGGGCCGACGAGCAGTACTTC.

This clone was detected only a few times. The chain uses TRBV9 and TRBJ1-4; 7 nucleotides match TRBD1. Germline lookup yields CDR1 SGDLS and CDR2 YYNGEE. The V segment lost 2 bases and the J segment 5 bases; nucleotides outside the gene matches: 3. The length of the CDR3 is 14 residues. CDR3 region: CASSVWDSNEKLFF. DNA for the CDR3: TGTGCCAGCAGCGTCTGGGACAGCAATGAAAAACTGTTTTTT.

This chain joins TRBV27 and TRBJ2-7; either TRBD1 or TRBD2 may supply D (7 bases each). The ends were cut back, 5 bases at V and 0 bases at J, with 20 bases in the middle. Germline CDR1 and CDR2: MNHEY and SMNVEV (reference sequence). This CDR3 is built from 17 residues. Written as DNA, the CDR3 is TGTGCCAGCAGTGTAATGGGGGGGGCAGGGGGCTCCTACGAGCAGTACTTC. It translates to CASSVMGGAGGSYEQYF.

This chain joins TRBV5-1 and TRBJ2-3; TRBD2 agrees at 8 bases. V shed 7 bases, J shed 1 base, and the junction held 5 bases outside the gene matches. This CDR3 contains 14 residues. In germline, CDR1 is SGHRS, CDR2 YFSETQ. The CDR3 protein is CASRETSGTDTQYF. CDR3 in DNA: TGCGCCAGCCGGGAGACTAGCGGCACAGATACGCAGTATTTT.

The rearrangement joins TRBV28 to TRBJ1-5; D is unclear. The germline gives CDR1 MDHEN, CDR2 SYDVKM. Trimming removed 4 bases at V and 7 bases at J, with 11 bases between. The CDR3 length is 13 residues. The CDR3, as DNA: TGTGCCAGCAGTTCATTCACGGGGCAGCCCCAGCATTTT. It encodes CASSSFTGQPQHF. Full variable domain (outside the CDR3, taken from reference TRBV28 and TRBJ1-5): DVKVTQSSRYLVKRTGEKVFLECVQDMDHENMFWYRQDPGLGLRLIYFSYDVKMKEKGDIPEGYSVSREKKERFSLILESASTNQTSMYLCASSSFTGQPQHFGDGTRLSIL.

The chain combines TRBV5-6 with TRBJ1-6; unclear D gene. CDR1 and CDR2 (germline): SGHDT, YYEEEE. CDR3 size: 19 residues. V lost 1 base, J lost 1 base, and 18 bases lay in between. CDR3 sequence: CASSLMWGSIRSYNSPLHF. CDR3 sequence (DNA): TGTGCCAGCAGCTTGATGTGGGGAAGTATTCGATCCTATAATTCACCCCTCCACTTT.

This chain uses TRBV2 with TRBJ2-2; no clear D gene. Germline loops: CDR1 SNHLY, CDR2 FYNNEI. The V and J ends lost 6 bases and 3 bases respectively, with 2 bases between them. This CDR3 spans 11 amino acids. The CDR3 DNA reads as TGTGCCAGCAGATACACCGGGGAGCTGTTTTTT. Its protein product is CASRYTGELFF.

This sequence joins TRBV7-9 and TRBJ1-2, with D unclear. CDR1 and CDR2 from the germline V gene are SEHNR and FQNEAQ (reference sequence). This CDR3 region has 14 residues. The germline V and J ends were trimmed by 6 bases and 4 bases, with 15 bases remaining between them. CDR3 nucleotides: TGTGCCAGCAGTATTCCGGAAACCCCCTATGGCTACACCTTC. This codes for CASSIPETPYGYTF.

The V gene is TRBV7-8, the J gene TRBJ1-2; D call uncertain. The CDR3 is made up of 14 amino acids. Germline V gene lookup returns CDR1 SGHVS and CDR2 FQNEAQ. V shed 0 bases and J shed 4 bases, with 9 bases lying between them. The chain's CDR3 is CASSLALQRYGYTF. The CDR3 bases are TGTGCCAGCAGCTTAGCGTTACAGCGCTATGGCTACACCTTC.

The rearrangement uses TRBV19 and TRBJ2-7; 8 bases map to TRBD2. Trimming took 10 bases from V and 4 from J; bases not matched to a gene: 12. This CDR3 has 14 residues. Germline V gene sequence: CDR1 LNHDA, CDR2 SQIVND (reference sequence). Here the CDR3 reads CATSSGGWGYEQYF. The CDR3 DNA is TGTGCCACCTCGAGCGGGGGATGGGGTTACGAGCAGTACTTC.

V gene TRBV9 combines with J gene TRBJ2-3, with 9 positions matching TRBD2. This CDR3 has 17 amino acids. Germline V CDR1 and CDR2: SGDLS, YYNGEE. Losses at the gene ends were 0 bases for V and 0 bases for J; bases not matched to a gene: 5. DNA for the CDR3: TGTGCCAGCAGCGTAGGCGGGGGGGCCCCCAGCACAGATACGCAGTATTTT. Translating gives CASSVGGGAPSTDTQYF. The whole variable domain, filled in from reference TRBV9 and TRBJ2-3, reads DSGVTQTPKHLITATGQRVTLRCSPRSGDLSVYWYQQSLDQGLQFLIQYYNGEERAKGNILERFSAQQFPDLHSELNLSSLELGDSALYFCASSVGGGAPSTDTQYFGPGTRLTVL.

This clone occurred once. The CDR3 reads CASRGWESGGRGYTF. The CDR3 DNA is TGTGCCAGCAGAGGATGGGAATCAGGGGGACGCGGCTACACCTTC. The rearrangement joins TRBV6-5 to TRBJ1-2; 7 positions agree with TRBD1. With 6 bases clipped from V and 8 bases from J, the junction kept 15 bases outside the gene matches. This CDR3 comprises 15 residues. Looked up from germline, CDR1 is MNHEY and CDR2 is SVGAGI.

This clone turned up a few times. The rearrangement links TRBV27 to TRBJ1-1; D ambiguous. Trimming left V 6 bases short and J 6 bases short, with 14 bases between. The CDR3 is 13 residues long. CDR1 and CDR2 from the germline V gene are MNHEY and SMNVEV (reference sequence). CDR3 nucleotide sequence: TGTGCCAGCAGCCTTTCGCTCCGTGCTGAAGCTTTCTTT. Its translation: CASSLSLRAEAFF.